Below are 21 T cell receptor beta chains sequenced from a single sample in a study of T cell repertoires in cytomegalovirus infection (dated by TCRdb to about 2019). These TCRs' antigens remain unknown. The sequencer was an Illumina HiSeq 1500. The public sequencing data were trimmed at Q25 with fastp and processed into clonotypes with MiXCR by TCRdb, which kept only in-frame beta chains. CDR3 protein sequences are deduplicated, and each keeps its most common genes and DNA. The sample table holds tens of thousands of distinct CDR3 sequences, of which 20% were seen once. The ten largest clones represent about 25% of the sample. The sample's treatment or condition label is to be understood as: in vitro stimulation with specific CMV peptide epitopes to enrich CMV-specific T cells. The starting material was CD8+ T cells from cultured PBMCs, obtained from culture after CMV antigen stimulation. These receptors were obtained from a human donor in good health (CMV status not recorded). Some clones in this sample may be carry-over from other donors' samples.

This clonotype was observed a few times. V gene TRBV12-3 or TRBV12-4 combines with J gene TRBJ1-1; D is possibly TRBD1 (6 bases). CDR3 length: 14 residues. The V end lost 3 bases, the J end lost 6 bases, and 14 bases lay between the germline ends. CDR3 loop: CASSFGRGSSEAFF. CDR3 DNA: TGTGCCAGCAGTTTTGGCAGGGGTTCCTCTGAAGCTTTCTTT.

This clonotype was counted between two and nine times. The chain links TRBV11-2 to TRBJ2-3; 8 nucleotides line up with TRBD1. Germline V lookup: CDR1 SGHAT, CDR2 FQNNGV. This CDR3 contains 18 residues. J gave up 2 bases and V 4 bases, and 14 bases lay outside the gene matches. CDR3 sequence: CASSSSNLDRDITDTQYF. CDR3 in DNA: TGTGCCAGCAGCTCTTCTAACTTGGACAGGGATATCACAGATACGCAGTATTTT.

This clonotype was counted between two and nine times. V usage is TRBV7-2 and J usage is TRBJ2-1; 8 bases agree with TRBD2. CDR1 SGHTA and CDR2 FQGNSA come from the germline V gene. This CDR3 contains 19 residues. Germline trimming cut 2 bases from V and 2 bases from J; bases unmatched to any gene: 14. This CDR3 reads CASSLRRGTRDLPYNEQFF. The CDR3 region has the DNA TGTGCCAGCAGCTTAAGGAGGGGGACTAGAGATTTACCCTACAATGAGCAGTTCTTC.

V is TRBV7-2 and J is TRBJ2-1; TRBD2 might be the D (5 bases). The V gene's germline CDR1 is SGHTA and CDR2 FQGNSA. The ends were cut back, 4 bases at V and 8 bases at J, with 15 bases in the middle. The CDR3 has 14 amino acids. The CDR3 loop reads CASSSGYGVDEQFF. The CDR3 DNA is TGTGCCAGCAGCTCCGGTTACGGGGTAGATGAGCAGTTCTTC.

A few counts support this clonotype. CDR3 protein: CASSSVAASYNEQFF. The CDR3 DNA follows: TGTGCCAGCAGCTCAGTTGCGGCGTCCTACAATGAGCAGTTCTTC. The chain links TRBV7-2 to TRBJ2-1, with D hard to call. CDR1 and CDR2 from the germline V gene are SGHTA and FQGNSA. Trimming cost V 4 bases and J 1 base, with 11 bases left between them. This CDR3 spans 15 amino acids.

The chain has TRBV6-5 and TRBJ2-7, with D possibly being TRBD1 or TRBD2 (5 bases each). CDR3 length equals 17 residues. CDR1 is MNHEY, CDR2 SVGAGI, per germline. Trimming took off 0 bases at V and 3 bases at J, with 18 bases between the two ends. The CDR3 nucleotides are TGTGCCAGCAGTTACTCCCCCGGGGACCAACGGATCTACGAGCAGTACTTC. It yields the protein CASSYSPGDQRIYEQYF.

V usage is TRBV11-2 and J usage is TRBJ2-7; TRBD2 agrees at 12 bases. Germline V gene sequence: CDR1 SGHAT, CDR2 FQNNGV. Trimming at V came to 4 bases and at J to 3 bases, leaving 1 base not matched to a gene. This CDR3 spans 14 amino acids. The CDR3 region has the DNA TGTGCCAGCAGCTCTAGCGGGGGGGACTACGAGCAGTACTTC. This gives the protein CASSSSGGDYEQYF.

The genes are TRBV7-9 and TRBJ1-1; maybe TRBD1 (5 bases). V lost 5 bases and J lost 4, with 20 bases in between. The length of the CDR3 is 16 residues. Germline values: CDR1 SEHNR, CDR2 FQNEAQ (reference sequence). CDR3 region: CASSLGVGAWGTEAFF. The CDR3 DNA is TGTGCCAGCAGCCTAGGGGTAGGGGCTTGGGGCACTGAAGCTTTCTTT. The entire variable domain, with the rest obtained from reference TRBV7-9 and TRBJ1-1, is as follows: DTGVSQNPRHKITKRGQNVTFRCDPISEHNRLYWYRQTLGQGPEFLTYFQNEAQLEKSRLLSDRFSAERPKGSFSTLEIQRTEQGDSAMYLCASSLGVGAWGTEAFFGQGTRLTVV.

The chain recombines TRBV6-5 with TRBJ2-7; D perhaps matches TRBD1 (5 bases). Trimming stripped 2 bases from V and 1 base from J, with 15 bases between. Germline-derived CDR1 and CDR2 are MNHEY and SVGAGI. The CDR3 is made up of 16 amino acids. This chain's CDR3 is CASSYTAGRPSYEQYF. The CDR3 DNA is TGTGCCAGCAGTTACACAGCAGGGCGGCCATCCTACGAGCAGTACTTC.

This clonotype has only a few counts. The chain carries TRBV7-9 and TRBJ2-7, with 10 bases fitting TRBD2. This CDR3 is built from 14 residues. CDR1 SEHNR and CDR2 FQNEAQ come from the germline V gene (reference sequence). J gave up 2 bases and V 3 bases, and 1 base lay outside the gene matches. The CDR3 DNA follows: TGTGCCAGCAGCTTCAGCGGGAGGGCCTACGAGCAGTACTTC. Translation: CASSFSGRAYEQYF.

The CDR3 nucleotides are TGCGCCAGCAGCCCCGACCGGACAGGGCGGTACTATGGCTACACCTTC. It yields the protein CASSPDRTGRYYGYTF. V is TRBV4-3 and J is TRBJ1-2; 8 bases line up with TRBD1. Trimming removed 4 bases from V and 3 bases from J; junction bases left unmatched: 10. The CDR3 extends over 16 amino acids. Per germline, CDR1 LGHNA and CDR2 YSLEER.

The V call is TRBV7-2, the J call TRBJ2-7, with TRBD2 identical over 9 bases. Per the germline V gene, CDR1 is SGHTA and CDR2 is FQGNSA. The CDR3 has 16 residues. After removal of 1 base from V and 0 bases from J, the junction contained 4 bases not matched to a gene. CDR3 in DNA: TGTGCCAGCAGCTTAGGGGGCGGGGGGGGCTCCTACGAGCAGTACTTC. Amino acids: CASSLGGGGGSYEQYF.

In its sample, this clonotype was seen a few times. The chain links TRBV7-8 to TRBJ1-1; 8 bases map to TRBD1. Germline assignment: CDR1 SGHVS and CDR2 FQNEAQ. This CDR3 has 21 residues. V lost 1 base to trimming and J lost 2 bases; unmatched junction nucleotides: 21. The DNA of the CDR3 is TGTGCCAGCAGCTTAGGAGCCAACATTGGACAGGGAGGGTCACACAACACTGAAGCTTTCTTT. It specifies CASSLGANIGQGGSHNTEAFF.

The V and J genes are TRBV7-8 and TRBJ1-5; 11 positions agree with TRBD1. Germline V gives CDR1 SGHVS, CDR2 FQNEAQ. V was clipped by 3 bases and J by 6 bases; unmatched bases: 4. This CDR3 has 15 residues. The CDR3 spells CASSFGQGAVQPQHF. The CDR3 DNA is TGTGCCAGCAGCTTCGGACAGGGGGCGGTTCAGCCCCAGCATTTT.

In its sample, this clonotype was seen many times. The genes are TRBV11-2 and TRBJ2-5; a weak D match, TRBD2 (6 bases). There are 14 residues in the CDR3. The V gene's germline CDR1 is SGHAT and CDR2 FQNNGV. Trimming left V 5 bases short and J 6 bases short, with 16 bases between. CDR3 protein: CASSRGLTLQTQYF. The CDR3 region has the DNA TGTGCCAGCAGCCGGGGACTGACCTTACAGACCCAGTACTTC. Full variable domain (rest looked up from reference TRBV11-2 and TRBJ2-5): EAGVAQSPRYKIIEKRQSVAFWCNPISGHATLYWYQQILGQGPKLLIQFQNNGVVDDSQLPKDRFSAERLKGVDSTLKIQPAKLEDSAVYLCASSRGLTLQTQYFGPGTRLLVL.

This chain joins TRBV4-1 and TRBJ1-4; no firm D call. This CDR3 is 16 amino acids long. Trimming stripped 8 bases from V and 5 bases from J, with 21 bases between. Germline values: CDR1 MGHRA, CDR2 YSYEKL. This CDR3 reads CASLQEGVTENEKLFF. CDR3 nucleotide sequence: TGCGCCAGCCTACAAGAGGGAGTCACGGAAAATGAAAAACTGTTTTTT.

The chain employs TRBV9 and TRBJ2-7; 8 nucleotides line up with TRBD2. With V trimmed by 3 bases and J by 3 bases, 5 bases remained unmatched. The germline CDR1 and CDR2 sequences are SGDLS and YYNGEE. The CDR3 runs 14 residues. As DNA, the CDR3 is TGTGCCAGCAGCGCCGGGACTAGTCTCTACGAGCAGTACTTC. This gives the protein CASSAGTSLYEQYF.

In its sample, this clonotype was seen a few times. The CDR3 DNA follows: TGTGCCAGCAGCCAGGGGTCAGATACGCAGTATTTT. Translating gives CASSQGSDTQYF. The chain combines TRBV7-2 with TRBJ2-3; perhaps TRBD1 as D (6 bases). This CDR3 contains 12 residues. In germline, CDR1 is SGHTA, CDR2 FQGNSA. V lost 5 bases and J 4 bases, leaving 7 bases between the germline ends. Based on the CDR3 plus reference TRBV7-2 and TRBJ2-3, the full variable domain is GAGVSQSPSNKVTEKGKDVELRCDPISGHTALYWYRQSLGQGLEFLIYFQGNSAPDKSGLPSDRFSAERTGGSVSTLTIQRTQQEDSAVYLCASSQGSDTQYFGPGTRLTVL.

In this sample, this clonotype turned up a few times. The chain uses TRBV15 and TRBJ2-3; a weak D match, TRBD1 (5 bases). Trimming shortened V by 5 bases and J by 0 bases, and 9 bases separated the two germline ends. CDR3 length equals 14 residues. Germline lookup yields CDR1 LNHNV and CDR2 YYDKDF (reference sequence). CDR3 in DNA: TGTGCCACCAGCGGTGCAGGGAGCACAGATACGCAGTATTTT. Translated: CATSGAGSTDTQYF.

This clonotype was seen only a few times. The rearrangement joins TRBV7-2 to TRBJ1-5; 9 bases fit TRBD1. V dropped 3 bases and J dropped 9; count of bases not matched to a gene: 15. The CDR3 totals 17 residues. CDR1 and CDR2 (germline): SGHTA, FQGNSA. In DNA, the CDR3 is TGTGCCAGCAGCTTGGATTCCCGGGACAGGGCGGGGCGGCCCCAGCATTTT. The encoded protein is CASSLDSRDRAGRPQHF.

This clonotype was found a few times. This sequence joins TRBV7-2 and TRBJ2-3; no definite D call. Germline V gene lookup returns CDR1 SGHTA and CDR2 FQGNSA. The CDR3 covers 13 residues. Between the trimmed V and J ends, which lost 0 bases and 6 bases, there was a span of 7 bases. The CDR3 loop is CASSLAPRDTQYF. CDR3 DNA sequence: TGTGCCAGCAGCTTAGCCCCGCGGGATACGCAGTATTTT.